The TCR beta chain described here comes from a study of T cell responses to AZD1222 COVID-19 vaccine (TCRdb year 2021). For context, the study as a whole: Because spike-specific TCR depth and breadth did not differ between the two schedules, AZD1222 recipients who got a second dose at roughly 4 weeks were pooled with those who got a second dose at roughly 12 weeks. A total of 233 trial participants underwent TCR sequencing, of whom approximately 210 received two doses of AZD1222 and approximately 25 received two doses of the MenACWY control vaccine. Enrollment into the trials was organized by age into subgroups of 18-55, 56-69 and 70-plus years, and those subgroups contained about 150, 27 and 61 TCR-sequenced participants, respectively. General findings and caveats noted by the study authors: In the small 56-69-year group, the increase in depth fell short of significance, most likely because of low power. The whole spike protein was spanned by vaccine-associated CD4 TCRs, and dominant responses were seen in regions 160-218 and 743-854. Most participants were white British and females outnumbered males, and the authors suggested that clonal diversity may have been underestimated. Reportedly, close to half of the unique spike-specific TCRs recognized epitopes lying outside the regions that are mutated in the B.1.351 and B.1.1.7 variants. Because no day 14 peak-response samples were available, the repertoires could be characterized only after the peak T cell response. Conclusions about previously exposed vaccinees are limited because only six or seven AZD1222 recipients were SARS-CoV-2 seropositive at baseline. A significant rise in spike-specific TCR breadth and depth was observed after two AZD1222 doses relative to day 0 and relative to MenACWY recipients.

The time point label for this specimen denotes: baseline before first vaccination. Vaccinee samples came from UK trials COV001 and COV002, including a single-blind randomized controlled phase 2/3 trial of AZD1222 (ChAdOx1 nCoV-19) in healthy adults. For TCRbeta chain sequencing, PBMC samples from trial participants were taken at day 0 and at day 28 after the second dose. The CDR3 regions of human TCRbeta chains were subjected to immunosequencing. The source study handled its data this way. TCRs in the repertoires were matched against a reference library of SARS-CoV-2-specific TCRs that had been generated with the MIRA antigen-specificity platform. Breadth was defined as the fraction of unique TCRs that were SARS-CoV-2-associated. Depth was defined as the fraction of total T cells that were SARS-CoV-2-associated. Each spike-specific TCR was assigned to its reactive spike region and to a CD4 or CD8 class using the MIRA data. Log10-transformed breadth and depth values were compared by one-way ANOVA with Sidak's multiple comparisons tests. TCRdb retrieved this table from immuneACCESS and kept in-frame rearrangements only. Not all clones are present; in checked studies, unresolved V genes account for under half, and no reason is known for the remainder. V, J and clone size were drawn from that table, and D and trimming were deduced from the DNA. For this sample there are around 140,000 clones; over 75% appear just once. The ten largest clones add up to 1.6% of the sample.

The CDR3, from cysteine to phenylalanine, totals 13 residues. Of all the DNA, just the CDR3 is kept, 39 bases in frame from base 1. As encoded in the germline V gene, CDR1 is SGHTA while CDR2 is FQGNSA. V loses 6 bases of germline sequence and J loses 1 base, and the interval between the two ends is 9 bases. Points on this clone: Its specific antigen is unknown. Per-base quality was not reported, and no clone a single base away is much larger than it.

The receptor was isolated from an adult in good health. The source material was peripheral blood, sampled on day 0 of AZD1222 vaccination. The rearranged segments are TRBV7-2 and TRBJ1-1; no D gene can be assigned with confidence. The CDR3 region reads CASRSRRNTEAFF. The DNA sequence is given as TGTGCCAGCAGGTCTCGTCGGAACACTGAAGCTTTCTTT.